The clone carrying this T cell receptor beta chain was counted many times. What it binds is unknown. These data are taken from a study of T cells in Graves' hyperthyroidism and ophthalmopathy. Broader study findings: Most thyroid clonotypes that were expanded above 0.001 also turned up in blood.

This CDR3 contains 15 residues. Germline CDR1 reads SEHNR; CDR2 reads FQNEAQ (reference sequence). Deletions cut 1 base from V and 4 bases from J, with 12 bases between. From RNA transcripts, TCR beta CDR3 regions were amplified. A set of HTBI primers served as the primers for a first-round RT-PCR of the TCR CDR3. TCRdb fed the multiplex PCR reads into MiXCR, producing one record per CDR3 protein. The repertoire holds about 400,000 distinct CDR3 sequences, with roughly 15% as singletons. The sample was blood. The chain links TRBV7-9 to TRBJ2-3; no firm D call. The TCR sequence derives from a man aged 18 to 35 with Graves' ophthalmopathy. CDR3 region: CASSLGAGDADTQYF. The DNA for the CDR3 is TGTGCCAGCAGCTTAGGAGCTGGTGACGCAGATACGCAGTATTTT.